The next 26 T cell receptor beta chains were all read from a single sample in a study of T cells in Graves' hyperthyroidism and ophthalmopathy. Amplified regions were TCR beta CDR3 sequences from RNA transcripts. Initially, a first-round RT-PCR of the TCR CDR3 employed the HTBI primer set. One entry per CDR3 protein results from TCRdb running MiXCR on the multiplex PCR reads. The sample consists of some 270,000 distinct CDR3 sequences, about an eighth of them appearing once. Sequences were obtained from blood. These receptors were taken from a woman younger than 45 with Graves' hyperthyroidism that later progressed to Graves' ophthalmopathy.

This clonotype was recorded a few times. The J gene is TRBJ1-5, the V gene TRBV7-6, with a weak D call TRBD1 (5 bases). The length of the CDR3 is 13 residues. V lost 8 bases and J lost 3, with 11 bases in between. Germline V gene sequence: CDR1 SGHVS, CDR2 FNYEAQ. CDR3 loop: CASVLGPNQPQHF. As DNA, the CDR3 is TGTGCCAGCGTGCTGGGGCCCAATCAGCCCCAGCATTTT.

This clonotype showed up many times. The J gene is TRBJ1-1, the V gene TRBV5-1, with 9 bases lining up with TRBD1. CDR1 SGHRS and CDR2 YFSETQ come from the germline V gene. The CDR3 loop spans 18 amino acids. J gave up 1 base and V 1 base, and 11 bases lay outside the gene matches. The DNA of the CDR3 is TGCGCCAGCAGCTTGATCTACAGGGGGCAAAGAGGGAACACTGAAGCTTTCTTT. It is translated as CASSLIYRGQRGNTEAFF.

This clonotype was counted ten times or more. The V gene is TRBV11-2, the J gene TRBJ1-1; weak D call: TRBD1 (6 bases). The V end lost 5 bases, the J end lost 7 bases, and 17 bases lay between the germline ends. The CDR3 is 14 amino acids. Germline-derived CDR1 and CDR2 are SGHAT and FQNNGV. This CDR3 reads CASSPTQSRGEAFF. Here the CDR3 DNA reads TGTGCCAGCAGCCCAACACAATCCAGGGGTGAAGCTTTCTTT. The full variable domain, with the rest looked up from reference TRBV11-2 and TRBJ1-1, is EAGVAQSPRYKIIEKRQSVAFWCNPISGHATLYWYQQILGQGPKLLIQFQNNGVVDDSQLPKDRFSAERLKGVDSTLKIQPAKLEDSAVYLCASSPTQSRGEAFFGQGTRLTVV.

This clonotype has a count of ten or more. This CDR3 is CASSRLAENEQFF. The CDR3 nucleotides read TGTGCCAGCTCAAGGCTAGCGGAGAATGAGCAGTTCTTC. The chain couples TRBV18 to TRBJ2-1; TRBD2 aligns across 7 bases. Germline V lookup: CDR1 KGHSH, CDR2 LQKENI. V was clipped by 5 bases and J by 7 bases; unmatched bases: 5. This CDR3 region has 13 residues.

This clonotype appeared many times. The rearrangement links TRBV6-6 to TRBJ2-1; D is unresolved. Germline loops: CDR1 MNHNY, CDR2 SVGAGI (reference sequence). There are 15 residues in the CDR3. V lost 2 bases, J lost 0 bases, and 8 bases lay in between. CDR3 DNA: TGTGCCAGCAGTTACCCGGCTCCCTCCTACAATGAGCAGTTCTTC. It specifies CASSYPAPSYNEQFF.

In nucleotides, the CDR3 is TGTGCCAGTAGTATCCTAGCGGGAGGGTACGAGCAGTACTTC. Protein: CASSILAGGYEQYF. The rearrangement links TRBV19 to TRBJ2-7; 12 bases are shared with TRBD2. Trimming took 3 bases from V and 4 from J; bases not matched to a gene: 1. CDR1 LNHDA and CDR2 SQIVND come from the germline V gene (reference sequence). The CDR3 runs 14 residues.

This clonotype was recorded many times. The chain joins TRBV3-1 to TRBJ1-1; the D gene is possibly TRBD1 (6 bases). Trimming took 4 bases from V and 5 from J, leaving 14 bases between them. The germline CDR1 and CDR2 sequences are LGHDT and YNNKEL (reference sequence). The CDR3 covers 14 residues. This chain's CDR3 is CASSRDISGTEAFF. CDR3 coding DNA: TGTGCCAGCAGCCGGGACATAAGTGGGACTGAAGCTTTCTTT.

This clonotype was seen many times. V usage is TRBV7-9 and J usage is TRBJ2-7, with 14 bases fitting TRBD2. This CDR3 region has 15 residues. Germline lookup yields CDR1 SEHNR and CDR2 FQNEAQ (reference sequence). Trimming cost V 5 bases and J 5 bases; bases outside gene matches: 5. The CDR3 nucleotides are TGTGCCAGCAGCCCCGGGACTAGCGGGGGTGACGAGCAGTACTTC. This codes for CASSPGTSGGDEQYF.

This clonotype was found many times. The chain combines TRBV7-9 with TRBJ2-1; D not resolved. This CDR3 contains 14 residues. CDR1 is SEHNR, CDR2 FQNEAQ, per germline (reference sequence). Between the trimmed V and J ends, which lost 5 bases and 4 bases, there was a span of 12 bases. CDR3 protein: CASSLLGLYNEQFF. CDR3 sequence (DNA): TGTGCCAGCAGCCTCCTCGGCCTGTACAATGAGCAGTTCTTC.

This clonotype was counted many times. The rearrangement uses TRBV20-1 and TRBJ2-1; the D gene is possibly TRBD2 (6 bases). CDR3 size: 15 residues. Trimming shortened V by 6 bases and J by 2 bases, and 17 bases separated the two germline ends. Germline V lookup: CDR1 DFQATT, CDR2 SNEGSKA (reference sequence). DNA for the CDR3: TGCAGTGCACCCCTCGCGGGAAGGACCTACAATGAGCAGTTCTTC. Translation: CSAPLAGRTYNEQFF.

This clonotype occurred many times. The chain joins TRBV5-1 to TRBJ2-5; tentatively, D is TRBD2 (5 bases). Germline assignment: CDR1 SGHRS and CDR2 YFSETQ. The CDR3 sequence is 14 residues long. V lost 1 base, J lost 3 bases, and 10 bases lay in between. For the CDR3, the DNA is TGCGCCAGCAGCTTGTCGGGATACGAAGAGACCCAGTACTTC. This translates into CASSLSGYEETQYF.

This clonotype was recorded many times. This sequence joins TRBV3-1 and TRBJ2-7, with TRBD1 matching over 12 bases. Germline-derived CDR1 and CDR2 are LGHDT and YNNKEL (reference sequence). Unmatched junction bases numbered 4, after V lost 2 bases and J lost 5 bases. The CDR3 spans 15 residues. The CDR3 protein is CASSQRGTGGNEQYF. The CDR3 DNA sequence: TGTGCCAGCAGCCAAAGGGGGACAGGGGGCAACGAGCAGTACTTC.

This clonotype was counted at least ten times. The V gene is TRBV19, the J gene TRBJ1-5; no clear D gene. The germline V gene has CDR1 LNHDA and CDR2 SQIVND (reference sequence). This CDR3 has 12 residues. V shed 5 bases and J shed 9 bases, with 11 bases lying between them. CDR3: CASSDVRRPQHF. For the CDR3, the DNA is TGTGCCAGTAGTGATGTGCGGCGGCCCCAGCATTTT.

The sample holds many counts of this clonotype. This chain's CDR3 is CATSPSGLGDEKLFF. The CDR3 coding sequence is TGTGCCACCAGCCCCTCGGGGCTAGGGGATGAAAAACTGTTTTTT. The chain couples TRBV15 to TRBJ1-4; a weak D match, TRBD1 (5 bases). Trimming pared 5 bases from V and 6 bases from J, leaving 16 bases between. The CDR3 runs 15 residues. The germline gives CDR1 LNHNV, CDR2 YYDKDF (reference sequence).

The rearrangement uses TRBV19 and TRBJ2-5; TRBD2 aligns across 8 bases. From germline, CDR1 is LNHDA and CDR2 SQIVND (reference sequence). V shed 6 bases, J shed 4 bases, and the junction held 7 bases outside the gene matches. The CDR3 sequence is 14 residues long. CDR3 sequence reads: CASSRSGKIETQYF. The CDR3 DNA sequence: TGTGCCAGTAGCCGTAGCGGGAAGATAGAGACCCAGTACTTC.

There are many counts of this clonotype. This rearrangement joins TRBV12-3 or TRBV12-4 to TRBJ2-3, with D perhaps TRBD2 (6 bases). This CDR3 contains 13 residues. V lost 6 bases to trimming and J lost 4 bases, with 11 bases between them. The CDR3 coding sequence is TGTGCCAGCAGACCGGGACTGTCAGATACGCAGTATTTT. Protein: CASRPGLSDTQYF.

This sequence joins TRBV7-2 and TRBJ2-1; 8 nucleotides agree with TRBD1. The J segment lost 3 bases and the V segment lost 4 bases, leaving 8 bases of the junction unmatched. This CDR3 contains 16 residues. Germline values: CDR1 SGHTA, CDR2 FQGNSA. The CDR3 protein is CASSYQGAGGYNEQFF. The CDR3 DNA is TGTGCCAGCAGCTACCAGGGGGCTGGAGGCTACAATGAGCAGTTCTTC.

This clonotype was observed at least ten times. The V gene is TRBV12-3 or TRBV12-4, the J gene TRBJ1-5, with TRBD1 matching over 7 bases. Losses at the gene ends were 6 bases for V and 0 bases for J; bases not matched to a gene: 8. CDR3 size: 16 residues. In DNA form, the CDR3 reads TGTGCCAGCAGATCTGGGGACAGTGATAGCAATCAGCCCCAGCATTTT. Its translation: CASRSGDSDSNQPQHF.

Worth noting for this clonotype: This may arise from a read error, as a much more abundant clone is one base away. The chain uses TRBV7-9 and TRBJ1-3; D ambiguous. This CDR3 is 12 amino acids long. Germline CDR1 and CDR2: SEHNR and FQNEAQ (reference sequence). CDR3 region: CAGSDSGNAIYF. Here the CDR3 DNA reads TGTGCTGGAAGTGACTCTGGAAACGCCATATATTTT.

This clonotype was seen a few times. The chain uses TRBV10-2 and TRBJ2-3; possible D gene TRBD1, 6 bases. V dropped 4 bases and J dropped 3 bases, with 11 bases sitting between them. CDR1 and CDR2 from the germline V gene are WSHSY and SAAADI. This CDR3 spans 14 amino acids. This CDR3 reads CASSVGGATDTQYF. CDR3 DNA: TGCGCCAGCAGTGTTGGGGGCGCAACAGATACGCAGTATTTT.

With respect to this clonotype: A much larger clone lies a single base off, so this may be a read error. This chain links TRBV20-1 with TRBJ2-5; D may match TRBD1 or TRBD2 (6 bases each). Germline V gene sequence: CDR1 DFQATT, CDR2 SNEGSKA (reference sequence). CDR3 length: 13 residues. Trimming took 6 bases from V and 4 from J, leaving 15 bases between them. In nucleotides, the CDR3 is TGCAGTGCCACGGTCGGGGGCACAGAGACCCAGTACTTC. This sequence encodes CSATVGGTETQYF.

This clonotype was detected many times. This rearrangement joins TRBV18 to TRBJ2-1; TRBD1 or TRBD2 may be the D gene (6 bases each). The ends were cut back, 11 bases at V and 6 bases at J, with 14 bases in the middle. Germline CDR1 KGHSH, CDR2 LQKENI. The CDR3 is 12 residues long. The CDR3 DNA follows: TGTGCCTCACCAGAGGGGGGCAATGAGCAGTTCTTC. This codes for CASPEGGNEQFF.

This clonotype was seen only a few times. The V and J genes are TRBV4-2 and TRBJ2-7; 13 bases align to TRBD2. The CDR3 contains 15 residues. Trimming took 4 bases from V and 3 from J; bases not matched to a gene: 3. The V gene's germline CDR1 is LGHNA and CDR2 YNFKEQ. The CDR3 spells CASSRGLAGDYEQYF. The CDR3 coding sequence is TGTGCCAGCAGCCGAGGACTAGCGGGAGACTACGAGCAGTACTTC.

This chain links TRBV4-1 with TRBJ1-4; D unresolved. The CDR3 covers 16 residues. Trimming took 1 base from V and 4 from J, leaving 13 bases between them. Per the germline V gene, CDR1 is MGHRA and CDR2 is YSYEKL. The CDR3, as DNA: TGCGCCAGCAGCCAAGTTCATACGGCTTATAATGAAAAACTGTTTTTT. Translated, it gives CASSQVHTAYNEKLFF.

This clonotype was detected ten times or more. The gene calls are TRBV10-3 and TRBJ2-1; D unresolved. The ends were cut back, 0 bases at V and 3 bases at J, with 9 bases in the middle. CDR1 is ENHRY, CDR2 SYGVKD, per germline. The CDR3 runs 15 residues. As DNA, the CDR3 is TGTGCCATCAGTGAGTCGTTGGTATACTACAATGAGCAGTTCTTC. Residues: CAISESLVYYNEQFF.

This clonotype was seen a few times. The chain carries TRBV4-3 and TRBJ2-3; TRBD1 agrees at 8 bases. There are 15 residues in the CDR3. V gave up 5 bases and J gave up 2 bases; unmatched junction bases: 6. The germline V gene has CDR1 LGHNA and CDR2 YSLEER. CDR3 DNA sequence: TGCGCCAGCAGCAAGACAGGGGCGGACACAGATACGCAGTATTTT. Translation gives CASSKTGADTDTQYF.